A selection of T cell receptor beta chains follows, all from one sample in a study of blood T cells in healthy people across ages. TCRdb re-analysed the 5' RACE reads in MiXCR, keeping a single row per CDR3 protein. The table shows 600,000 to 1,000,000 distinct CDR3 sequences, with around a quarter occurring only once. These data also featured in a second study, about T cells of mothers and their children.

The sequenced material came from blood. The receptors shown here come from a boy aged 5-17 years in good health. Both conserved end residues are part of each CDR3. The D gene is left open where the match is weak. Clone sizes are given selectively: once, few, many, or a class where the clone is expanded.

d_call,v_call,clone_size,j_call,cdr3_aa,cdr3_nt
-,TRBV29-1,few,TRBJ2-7,CSVVPAERTYEQYF,TGCAGCGTTGTCCCCGCTGAGCGGACCTACGAGCAGTACTTC
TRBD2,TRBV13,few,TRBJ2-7,CASSALLAGVYEQYF,TGTGCCAGCAGCGCCCTCTTAGCGGGAGTCTACGAGCAGTACTTC
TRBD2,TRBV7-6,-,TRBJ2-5,CASSAVTSVGGTQYF,TGTGCCAGCAGCGCGGTCACTAGCGTAGGAGGGACCCAGTACTTC
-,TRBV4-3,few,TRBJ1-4,CASSPEGDANEKLFF,TGCGCCAGCAGCCCAGAAGGGGACGCCAATGAAAAACTGTTTTTT
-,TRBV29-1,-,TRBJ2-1,CSVGSGSDEQFF,TGCAGCGTTGGATCGGGTTCTGATGAGCAGTTCTTC
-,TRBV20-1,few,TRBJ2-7,CSARGETAKPYEQYF,TGCAGTGCTAGAGGCGAGACCGCTAAACCCTACGAGCAGTACTTC
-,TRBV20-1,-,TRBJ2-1,CSASLGTYNEQFF,TGCAGTGCTAGTCTAGGGACCTACAATGAGCAGTTCTTC
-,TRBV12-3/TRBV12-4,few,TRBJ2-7,CASRTQLGAYEQYF,TGTGCCAGCAGGACCCAGCTAGGAGCCTACGAGCAGTACTTC
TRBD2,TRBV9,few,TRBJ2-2,CASSVETSGRGELFF,TGTGCCAGCAGCGTAGAGACTAGCGGGAGGGGGGAGCTGTTTTTT
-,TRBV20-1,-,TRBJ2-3,CSAAEASTDTQYF,TGCAGTGCTGCCGAAGCCAGCACAGATACGCAGTATTTT
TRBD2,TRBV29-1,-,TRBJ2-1,CSVGGVLAAPNEQFF,TGCAGCGTTGGGGGCGTACTAGCGGCACCTAATGAGCAGTTCTTC
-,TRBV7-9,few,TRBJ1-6,CASSFGQNNSPLHF,TGTGCCAGCAGCTTCGGACAGAATAATTCACCCCTCCACTTT
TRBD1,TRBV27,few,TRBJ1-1,CASSSQTGLDTEAFF,TGTGCCAGCAGTTCCCAGACAGGGCTAGACACTGAAGCTTTCTTT
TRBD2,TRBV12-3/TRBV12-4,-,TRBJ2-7,CASSRLAETYEQYF,TGTGCCAGCTCGCGACTAGCGGAAACCTACGAGCAGTACTTC
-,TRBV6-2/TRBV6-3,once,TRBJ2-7,CASSYDRRETPTRSEQYF,TGTGCCAGCAGTTACGACCGTCGCGAGACTCCCACGAGATCCGAGCAGTACTTC
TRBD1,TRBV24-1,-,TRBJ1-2,CATSDTLGTGDNYGYTF,TGTGCCACCAGTGACACCCTTGGGACAGGGGATAACTATGGCTACACCTTC
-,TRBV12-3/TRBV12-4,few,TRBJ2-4,CASSFGDVGKNIQYF,TGTGCCAGCAGTTTTGGGGATGTCGGCAAAAACATTCAGTACTTC